This T cell receptor (beta chain) was identified in a study of T cells after yellow fever vaccination. For the study at large: Where fractions had low cell numbers, libraries were prepared from them with the SMART-Seq v4 Ultra Low Input RNA kit.

From the 5' RACE reads, TCRdb called clonotypes with MiXCR, one entry per CDR3 protein. The profile shows 110,000 to 150,000 distinct CDR3 sequences, just over 6.5% of them singletons. This clonotype was picked up many times. Trimming at V came to 3 bases and at J to 3 bases, leaving 7 bases not matched to a gene. The CDR3 is 17 amino acids. Germline CDR1 is LGHNT and CDR2 is FRNRAP. This TCR was sampled from a man aged 25-45 years who received the YFV17D yellow fever vaccine. The V gene is TRBV12-5, the J gene TRBJ2-1; 11 bases agree with TRBD2. The sample in question was CD4+ T cells sorted from PBMCs, obtained 10 days after the yellow fever booster vaccination. CDR3 nucleotides: TGTGCTAGTGGTTTAGAGGGACTAGCGGACCGCTACAATGAGCAGTTCTTC. Its translation: CASGLEGLADRYNEQFF.